This passage covers 8 T cell receptor beta chains from one sample sequenced in a study of cytomegalovirus exposure and HLA in healthy donors. PCR amplification relied on 60 Vbeta primers (plus 13 Jbeta primers). The table came from immunoSEQ multiplex PCR; TCRdb's copy has only in-frame clones and leaves some out. The sample yields 64,000 or so clones, about 85% seen once. Material for sequencing was PBMCs. The receptors were gathered from a female donor in good health and CMV-seronegative.

The V call is TRBV11-2, the J call TRBJ1-3; 7 bases line up with TRBD1. J lost 0 bases, V lost 6 bases, and 8 bases had no gene match. CDR3 length: 16 residues. Germline V CDR1 and CDR2: SGHAT, FQNNGV. CDR3 loop: CASRPRRDSSGNTIYF. In nucleotides, the CDR3 is TGTGCCAGCAGACCAAGGAGGGACAGCTCTGGAAACACCATATATTTT.

The rearrangement joins TRBV27 to TRBJ2-2; D is undetermined. Germline CDR1 is MNHEY and CDR2 is SMNVEV (reference sequence). Deletions cut 5 bases from V and 7 bases from J, with 14 bases between. CDR3 length: 14 residues. Here the CDR3 DNA reads TGTGCCAGCAGTCTAATTCGTTTCGGCGGGGAGCTGTTTTTT. Its protein is CASSLIRFGGELFF.

V gene TRBV30 combines with J gene TRBJ1-5; D ambiguous. Germline lookup yields CDR1 GTSNPN and CDR2 SVGIG (reference sequence). The CDR3 runs to 13 residues. The germline V and J ends were trimmed by 3 bases and 9 bases, with 15 bases remaining between them. CDR3 sequence: CAWRPGGIGPQHF. In DNA, the CDR3 is TGTGCCTGGAGGCCAGGTGGCATAGGGCCCCAGCATTTT.

The V gene is TRBV7-9, the J gene TRBJ1-1; a possible D gene is TRBD1 (6 bases). Per the germline V gene, CDR1 is SEHNR and CDR2 is FQNEAQ (reference sequence). V lost 3 bases and J lost 6, with 14 bases in between. This CDR3 is built from 14 residues. CDR3 sequence reads: CASSFISGDPEAFF. In DNA, the CDR3 is TGTGCCAGCAGCTTTATTTCAGGGGATCCTGAAGCTTTCTTT.

The J gene is TRBJ1-1, the V gene TRBV4-1, with D possibly TRBD1 on 5 matching bases. Germline V lookup: CDR1 MGHRA, CDR2 YSYEKL. This CDR3 region has 15 residues. V was pared by 2 bases and J by 3 bases, with 13 bases between. CDR3 nucleotide sequence: TGCGCCAGCAGCCAAATACTCCAGGGTTACACTGAAGCTTTCTTT. Its protein product is CASSQILQGYTEAFF.

V and J are TRBV7-9 and TRBJ2-5, with 7 bases lining up with TRBD2. Germline lookup yields CDR1 SEHNR and CDR2 FQNEAQ (reference sequence). CDR3 length: 17 amino acids. Unmatched junction bases numbered 15, after V lost 3 bases and J lost 5 bases. The CDR3 sequence is CASSLVGSGRDWETQYF. The CDR3, as DNA: TGTGCCAGCAGCTTGGTTGGATCAGGGAGGGATTGGGAGACCCAGTACTTC.

Here the CDR3 reads CAWSVGTGADTQYF. CDR3 coding DNA: TGTGCCTGGAGTGTAGGGACAGGGGCAGATACGCAGTATTTT. This chain links TRBV30 with TRBJ2-3; TRBD1 agrees at 10 bases. The CDR3 totals 14 residues. Germline values: CDR1 GTSNPN, CDR2 SVGIG (reference sequence). V lost 0 bases, J lost 4 bases, and 1 base stayed unmatched.

The CDR3 sequence is CASSPRLGPGEQFF. The DNA of the CDR3 is TGTGCCAGCAGTCCCCGGTTAGGGCCGGGGGAGCAGTTCTTC. The chain couples TRBV28 to TRBJ2-1; a possible D gene is TRBD2 (5 bases). In germline, CDR1 is MDHEN, CDR2 SYDVKM. Trimming removed 5 bases at V and 10 bases at J, with 18 bases between. This CDR3 contains 14 residues.